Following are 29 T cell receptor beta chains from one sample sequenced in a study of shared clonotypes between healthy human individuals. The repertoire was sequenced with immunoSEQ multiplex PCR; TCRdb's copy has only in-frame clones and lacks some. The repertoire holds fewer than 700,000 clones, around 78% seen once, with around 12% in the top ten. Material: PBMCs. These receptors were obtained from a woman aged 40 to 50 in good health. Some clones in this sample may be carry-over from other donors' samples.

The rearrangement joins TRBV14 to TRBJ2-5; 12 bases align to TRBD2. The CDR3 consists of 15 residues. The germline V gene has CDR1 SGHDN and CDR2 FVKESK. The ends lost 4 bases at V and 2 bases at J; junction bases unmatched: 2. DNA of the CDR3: TGTGCCAGCAGCCGAGGACTAGCGGGACAAGAGACCCAGTACTTC. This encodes CASSRGLAGQETQYF.

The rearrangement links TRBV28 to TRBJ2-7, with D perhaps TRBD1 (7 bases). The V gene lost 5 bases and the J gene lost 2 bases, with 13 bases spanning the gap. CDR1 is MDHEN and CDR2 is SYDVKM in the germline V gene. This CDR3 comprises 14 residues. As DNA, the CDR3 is TGTGCCAGCAGTCAGGGGGGACTTACCTACGAGCAGTACTTC. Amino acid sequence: CASSQGGLTYEQYF.

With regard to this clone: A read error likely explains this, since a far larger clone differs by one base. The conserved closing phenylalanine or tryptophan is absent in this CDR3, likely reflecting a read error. The CDR3 is CASSQPLTTYTPYEQYL. Written as DNA, the CDR3 is TGCGCCAGCAGCCAACCCCTAACGACTTACACCCCCTACGAGCAGTACCTC. The rearrangement joins TRBV4-1 to TRBJ2-7, with unresolved D. CDR3 length: 17 amino acids. Trimming pared 2 bases from V and 2 bases from J, leaving 19 bases between. Germline-derived CDR1 and CDR2 are MGHRA and YSYEKL.

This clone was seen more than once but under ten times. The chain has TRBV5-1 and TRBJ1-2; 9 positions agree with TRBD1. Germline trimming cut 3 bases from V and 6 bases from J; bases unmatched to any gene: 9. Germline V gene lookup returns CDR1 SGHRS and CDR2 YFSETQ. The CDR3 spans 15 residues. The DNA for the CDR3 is TGCGCCAGCAGCTCCACCGGGACAGGGAAGGATGGCTACACCTTC. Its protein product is CASSSTGTGKDGYTF.

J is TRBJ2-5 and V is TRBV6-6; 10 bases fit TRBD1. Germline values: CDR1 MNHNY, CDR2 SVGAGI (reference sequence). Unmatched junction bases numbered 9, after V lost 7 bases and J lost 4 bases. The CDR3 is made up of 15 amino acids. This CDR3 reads CASTSIGTGVETQYF. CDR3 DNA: TGTGCCAGCACCTCTATCGGGACAGGGGTAGAGACCCAGTACTTC.

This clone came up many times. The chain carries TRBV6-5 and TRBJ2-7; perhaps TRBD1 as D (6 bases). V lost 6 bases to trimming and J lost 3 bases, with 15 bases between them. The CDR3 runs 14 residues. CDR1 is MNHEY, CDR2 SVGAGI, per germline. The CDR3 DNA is TGTGCCAGCAGCAGGGGACCGACAGTCTACGAGCAGTACTTC. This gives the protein CASSRGPTVYEQYF.

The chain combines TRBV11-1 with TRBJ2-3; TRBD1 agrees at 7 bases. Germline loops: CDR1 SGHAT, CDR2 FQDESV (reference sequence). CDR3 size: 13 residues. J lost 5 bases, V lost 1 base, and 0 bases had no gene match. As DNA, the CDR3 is TGTGCCAGCAGCTTAGACAGGGGAGATACGCAGTATTTT. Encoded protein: CASSLDRGDTQYF.

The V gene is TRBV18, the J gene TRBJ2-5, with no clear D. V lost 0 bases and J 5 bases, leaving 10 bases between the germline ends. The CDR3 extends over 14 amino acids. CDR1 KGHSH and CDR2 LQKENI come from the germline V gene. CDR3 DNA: TGTGCCAGCTCACCACCGGGCGGTGGGGAGACCCAGTACTTC. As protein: CASSPPGGGETQYF.

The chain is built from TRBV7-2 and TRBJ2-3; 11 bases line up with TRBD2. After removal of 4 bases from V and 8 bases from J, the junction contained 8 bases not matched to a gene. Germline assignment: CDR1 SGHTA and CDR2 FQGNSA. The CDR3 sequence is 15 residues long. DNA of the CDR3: TGTGCCAGCAGCTCAAGACTAGCGGGATTGGGTACGCAGTATTTT. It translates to CASSSRLAGLGTQYF.

CDR3 region: CASSDSMFEYTGELFF. CDR3 nucleotides: TGCGCCAGCAGTGACTCGATGTTCGAATACACCGGGGAGCTGTTTTTT. The V and J genes are TRBV10-1 and TRBJ2-2; D is uncertain. Germline V CDR1 and CDR2: WNHNN, SYGVQD (reference sequence). The ends were cut back, 3 bases at V and 3 bases at J, with 14 bases in the middle. This CDR3 spans 16 amino acids.

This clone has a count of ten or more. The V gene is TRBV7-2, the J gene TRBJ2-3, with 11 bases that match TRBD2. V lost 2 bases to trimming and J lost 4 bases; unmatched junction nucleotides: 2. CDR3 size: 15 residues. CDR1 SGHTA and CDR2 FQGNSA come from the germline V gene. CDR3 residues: CASSLTSGSPDTQYF. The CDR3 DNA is TGTGCCAGCAGCTTAACTAGCGGGAGTCCAGATACGCAGTATTTT.

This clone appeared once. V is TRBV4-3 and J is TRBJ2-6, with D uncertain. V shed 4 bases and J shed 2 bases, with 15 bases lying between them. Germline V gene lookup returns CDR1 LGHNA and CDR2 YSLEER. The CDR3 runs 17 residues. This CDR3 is CASSRRIKGTGANVLTF. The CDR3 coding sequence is TGCGCCAGCAGCCGTCGGATAAAGGGTACTGGGGCCAACGTCCTGACTTTC.

CDR3 sequence reads: CASSVTYEQYF. DNA for the CDR3: TGTGCCAGCTCCGTCACCTACGAGCAGTACTTC. This chain uses TRBV7-9 with TRBJ2-7; no definite D call. In germline, CDR1 is SEHNR, CDR2 FQNEAQ (reference sequence). CDR3 length equals 11 residues. Trimming cost V 8 bases and J 2 bases, with 7 bases left between them.

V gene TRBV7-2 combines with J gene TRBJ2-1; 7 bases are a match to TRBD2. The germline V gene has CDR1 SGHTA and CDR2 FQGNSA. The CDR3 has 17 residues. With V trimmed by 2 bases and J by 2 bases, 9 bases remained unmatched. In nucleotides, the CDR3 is TGTGCCAGCAGCTTACTTGGGGGAGGGCCCCCCTACAATGAGCAGTTCTTC. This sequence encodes CASSLLGGGPPYNEQFF.

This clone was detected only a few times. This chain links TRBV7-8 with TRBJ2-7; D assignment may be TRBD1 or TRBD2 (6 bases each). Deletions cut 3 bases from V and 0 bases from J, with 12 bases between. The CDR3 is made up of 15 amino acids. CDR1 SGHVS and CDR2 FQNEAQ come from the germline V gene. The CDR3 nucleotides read TGTGCCAGCAGCTTCCGGGGGCACAGCTCCTACGAGCAGTACTTC. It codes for CASSFRGHSSYEQYF.

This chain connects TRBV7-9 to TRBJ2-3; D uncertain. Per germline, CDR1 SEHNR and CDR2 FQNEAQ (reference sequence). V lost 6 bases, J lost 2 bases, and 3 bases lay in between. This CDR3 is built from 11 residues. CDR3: CASRATDTQYF. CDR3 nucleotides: TGTGCCAGCAGGGCCACAGATACGCAGTATTTT.

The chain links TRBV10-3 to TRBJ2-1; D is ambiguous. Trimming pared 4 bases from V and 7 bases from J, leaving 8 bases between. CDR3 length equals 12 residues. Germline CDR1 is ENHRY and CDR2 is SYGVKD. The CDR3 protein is CAISATGNEQFF. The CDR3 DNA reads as TGTGCCATCAGTGCCACTGGAAATGAGCAGTTCTTC.

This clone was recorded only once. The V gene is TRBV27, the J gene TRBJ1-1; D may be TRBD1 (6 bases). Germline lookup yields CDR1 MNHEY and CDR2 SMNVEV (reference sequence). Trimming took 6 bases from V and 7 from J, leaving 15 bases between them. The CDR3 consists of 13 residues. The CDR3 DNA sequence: TGTGCCAGCAGGAGCCTGGGGGGGCATGAAGCTTTCTTT. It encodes CASRSLGGHEAFF.

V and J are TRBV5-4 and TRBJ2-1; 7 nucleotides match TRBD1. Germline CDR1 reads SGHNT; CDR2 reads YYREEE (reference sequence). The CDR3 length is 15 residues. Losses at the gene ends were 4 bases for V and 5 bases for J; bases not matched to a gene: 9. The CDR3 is CASSRQTGPNNEQFF. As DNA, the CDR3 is TGTGCCAGCAGCCGACAGACAGGGCCCAACAATGAGCAGTTCTTC.

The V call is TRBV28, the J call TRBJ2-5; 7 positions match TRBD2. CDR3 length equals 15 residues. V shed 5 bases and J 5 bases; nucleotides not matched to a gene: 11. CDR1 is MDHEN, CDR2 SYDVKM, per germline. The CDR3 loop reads CASSALAGVRETQYF. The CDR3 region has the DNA TGTGCCAGCAGTGCCTTGGCGGGAGTTAGGGAGACCCAGTACTTC.

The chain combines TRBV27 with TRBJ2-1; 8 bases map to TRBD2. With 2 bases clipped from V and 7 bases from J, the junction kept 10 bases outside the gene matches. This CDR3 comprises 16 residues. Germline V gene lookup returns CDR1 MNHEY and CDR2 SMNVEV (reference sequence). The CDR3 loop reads CASSLLGTSRTNEQFF. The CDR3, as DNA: TGTGCCAGCAGTTTACTGGGGACTAGTCGAACGAATGAGCAGTTCTTC.

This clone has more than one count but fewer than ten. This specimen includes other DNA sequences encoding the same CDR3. The CDR3 DNA reads as TGCGCCAGCAGCGGGCGGACGGAAGAACATTACAATGAGCAGTTCTTC. Its translation: CASSGRTEEHYNEQFF. The chain is built from TRBV4-1 and TRBJ2-1, with D hard to call. CDR1 is MGHRA and CDR2 is YSYEKL in the germline V gene. Trimming stripped 5 bases from V and 4 bases from J, with 18 bases between. The CDR3 consists of 16 residues.

CDR3 nucleotides: TGCGCCAGCAGTCCCTATACGAATACTGAAGCTTTCTTT. Amino acid sequence: CASSPYTNTEAFF. The chain uses TRBV5-1 and TRBJ1-1, with unresolved D. V gave up 5 bases and J gave up 5 bases, with 13 bases separating them. CDR3 size: 13 residues. Germline CDR1 and CDR2: SGHRS and YFSETQ.

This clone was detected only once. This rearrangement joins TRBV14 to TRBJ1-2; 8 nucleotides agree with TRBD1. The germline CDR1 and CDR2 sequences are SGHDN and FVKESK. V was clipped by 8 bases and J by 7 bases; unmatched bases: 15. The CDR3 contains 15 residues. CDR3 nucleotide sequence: TGTGCCAGCGAGTCCGGGGACAGGAACCAACGTGGCTACACCTTC. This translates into CASESGDRNQRGYTF.

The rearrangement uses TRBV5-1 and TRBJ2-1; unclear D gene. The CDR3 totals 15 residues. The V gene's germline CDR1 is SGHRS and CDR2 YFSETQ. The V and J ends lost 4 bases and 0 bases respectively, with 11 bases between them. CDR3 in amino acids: CASSPASSSYNEQFF. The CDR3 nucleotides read TGCGCCAGCAGCCCCGCCAGTAGCTCCTACAATGAGCAGTTCTTC.

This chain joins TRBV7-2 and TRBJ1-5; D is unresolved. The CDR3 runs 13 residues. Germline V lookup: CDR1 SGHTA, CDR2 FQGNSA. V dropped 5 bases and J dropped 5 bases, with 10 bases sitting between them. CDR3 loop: CASSPQVDQPQHF. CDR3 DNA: TGTGCCAGCAGCCCTCAAGTGGATCAGCCCCAGCATTTT.

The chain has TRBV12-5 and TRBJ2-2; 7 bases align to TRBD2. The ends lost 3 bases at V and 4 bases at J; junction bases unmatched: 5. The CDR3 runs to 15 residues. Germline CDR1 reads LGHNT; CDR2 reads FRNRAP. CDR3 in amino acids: CASGLAAGFTGELFF. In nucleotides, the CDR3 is TGTGCTAGTGGTTTAGCAGCGGGATTCACCGGGGAGCTGTTTTTT.

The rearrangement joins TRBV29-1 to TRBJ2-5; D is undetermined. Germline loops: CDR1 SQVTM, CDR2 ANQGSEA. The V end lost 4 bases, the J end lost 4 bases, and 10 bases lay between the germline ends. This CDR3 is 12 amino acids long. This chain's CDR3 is CSVAQTGETQYF. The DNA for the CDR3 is TGCAGCGTTGCTCAAACGGGAGAGACCCAGTACTTC.

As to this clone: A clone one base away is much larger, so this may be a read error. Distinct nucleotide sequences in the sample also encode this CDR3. In DNA form, the CDR3 reads TGTGCCAGCAGTGATGCCCTAGACGGGAGGAATGAGCAGTACTTC. Its translation is CASSDALDGRNEQYF. The rearrangement links TRBV6-4 to TRBJ2-7; 7 positions agree with TRBD2. The CDR3 length is 15 residues. J gave up 7 bases and V 3 bases, and 12 bases lay outside the gene matches. The V gene's germline CDR1 is MRHNA and CDR2 SNTAGT.